This entry lists 5 T cell receptor beta chains sequenced from one sample in a study of blood T cell repertoires in COVID-19. The protocol was immunoSEQ multiplex PCR, while the TCRdb copy is restricted to in-frame clones and leaves out a portion. This sample yields over 120,000 clones, of which around 81% are seen a single time; 4% belongs to the top ten. Sample: peripheral blood. The receptors come from a woman in her fifties or sixties with acute or convalescent COVID-19.

CDR3 in amino acids: CASSLGGFYNEQFF. The CDR3 nucleotides read TGTGCCAGCAGTCTAGGAGGTTTCTACAATGAGCAGTTCTTC. The chain uses TRBV6-5 and TRBJ2-1; possible D gene TRBD2, 5 bases. The V end lost 5 bases, the J end lost 3 bases, and 11 bases lay between the germline ends. Per the germline V gene, CDR1 is MNHEY and CDR2 is SVGAGI. There are 14 residues in the CDR3.

DNA for the CDR3: TGTGCCAGTAGCGCTACAGGGATGAGTCAGCCCCAGCATTTT. Its translation is CASSATGMSQPQHF. The rearrangement uses TRBV19 and TRBJ1-5; tentative D call: TRBD1 (6 bases). The CDR3 contains 14 residues. Per the germline V gene, CDR1 is LNHDA and CDR2 is SQIVND (reference sequence). Trimming left V 6 bases short and J 6 bases short, with 15 bases between.

The chain recombines TRBV6-6 with TRBJ2-7; D remains unclear. From germline, CDR1 is MNHNY and CDR2 SVGAGI (reference sequence). CDR3 length: 12 residues. The ends were cut back, 4 bases at V and 6 bases at J, with 10 bases in the middle. The chain's CDR3 is CASSSNNIEQYF. Written as DNA, the CDR3 is TGTGCCAGCAGTTCCAACAACATCGAGCAGTACTTC.

The chain links TRBV6-6 to TRBJ2-3; D call uncertain. This CDR3 is built from 12 residues. Trimming removed 6 bases at V and 2 bases at J, with 6 bases between. Germline assignment: CDR1 MNHNY and CDR2 SVGAGI (reference sequence). The CDR3 loop reads CASRGLTDTQYF. The CDR3 DNA is TGTGCCAGCAGGGGCCTCACAGATACGCAGTATTTT.

The chain is built from TRBV6-5 and TRBJ2-5; TRBD1 might be the D (5 bases). The V end lost 0 bases, the J end lost 5 bases, and 10 bases lay between the germline ends. This CDR3 is 14 amino acids long. Germline V gene sequence: CDR1 MNHEY, CDR2 SVGAGI. CDR3 in DNA: TGTGCCAGCAGTTACTCGATGGGGCTTGAGACCCAGTACTTC. Translated, it gives CASSYSMGLETQYF.